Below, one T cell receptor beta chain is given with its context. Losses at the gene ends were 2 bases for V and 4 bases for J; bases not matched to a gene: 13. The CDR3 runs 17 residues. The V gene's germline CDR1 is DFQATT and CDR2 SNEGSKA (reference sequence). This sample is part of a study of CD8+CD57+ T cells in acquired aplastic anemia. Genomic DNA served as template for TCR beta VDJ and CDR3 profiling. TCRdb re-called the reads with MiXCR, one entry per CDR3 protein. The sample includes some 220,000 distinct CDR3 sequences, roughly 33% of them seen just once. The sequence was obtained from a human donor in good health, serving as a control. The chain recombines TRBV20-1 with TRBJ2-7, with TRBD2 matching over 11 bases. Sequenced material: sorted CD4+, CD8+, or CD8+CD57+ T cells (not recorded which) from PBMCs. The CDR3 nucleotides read TGCAGTGCTAGACCCGTCCCGGGACTAGCGGTGGGGTACGAGCAGTACTTC. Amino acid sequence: CSARPVPGLAVGYEQYF.